This entry lists 21 T cell receptor beta chains sequenced from one sample in a study of technical replicates of blood from several donors. Measured with immunoSEQ multiplex PCR; TCRdb has only the in-frame clones, and not every one. Of about 98,000 clones detected, around 95% appear once; the ten largest clones hold over 0.2%. Sequenced: T cells isolated from PBMCs. The receptors originated from a human donor in good health.

The genes are TRBV30 and TRBJ1-2, with D perhaps TRBD1 (5 bases). CDR3 size: 14 residues. Germline CDR1 is GTSNPN and CDR2 is SVGIG (reference sequence). DNA for the CDR3: TGTGTCGCGGGGGGGTATTATGGATCGCGTGGCTACACCTTC. The encoded protein is CVAGGYYGSRGYTF.

The chain recombines TRBV15 with TRBJ2-1; D is perhaps TRBD1 (5 bases). Trimming shortened V by 5 bases and J by 3 bases, and 23 bases separated the two germline ends. The germline gives CDR1 LNHNV, CDR2 YYDKDF (reference sequence). The CDR3 loop spans 18 amino acids. CDR3 residues: CATSGPYLGRVGYNEQFF. DNA of the CDR3: TGTGCCACCAGCGGCCCTTACCTCGGCAGGGTCGGCTACAATGAGCAGTTCTTC.

The V and J genes are TRBV5-1 and TRBJ2-1; 15 bases line up with TRBD2. The V and J ends lost 4 bases and 5 bases, in that order; junction bases with no gene match: 7. Per the germline V gene, CDR1 is SGHRS and CDR2 is YFSETQ. The CDR3 is 17 residues long. This chain's CDR3 is CASSLPGLAGGHNEQFF. The CDR3 DNA is TGCGCCAGCAGCCTGCCGGGACTAGCGGGAGGTCACAATGAGCAGTTCTTC.

This chain connects TRBV7-9 to TRBJ2-2; D call uncertain. CDR1 is SEHNR, CDR2 FQNEAQ, per germline (reference sequence). The CDR3 is 16 amino acids. V was trimmed by 6 bases and J by 0 bases, leaving 14 bases between them. CDR3 in DNA: TGTGCCAGCAGACTATTGACCAACACGAACACCGGGGAGCTGTTTTTT. Translation: CASRLLTNTNTGELFF.

The chain combines TRBV29-1 with TRBJ2-1; maybe TRBD1 (6 bases). The V end lost 8 bases, the J end lost 5 bases, and 19 bases lay between the germline ends. The length of the CDR3 is 14 residues. The germline CDR1 and CDR2 sequences are SQVTM and ANQGSEA. The CDR3 nucleotides read TGCAGCCACGGCCGCGAAGGGGGACACAATGAGCAGTTCTTC. Its translation is CSHGREGGHNEQFF.

CDR3 sequence (DNA): TGTGCCAGCAGAACTAGGACAGAAAATAATGAAAAACTGTTTTTT. It codes for CASRTRTENNEKLFF. The chain has TRBV27 and TRBJ1-4; D might be TRBD1 (6 bases). This CDR3 region has 15 residues. CDR1 and CDR2 from the germline V gene are MNHEY and SMNVEV (reference sequence). Trimming pared 6 bases from V and 4 bases from J, leaving 15 bases between.

The chain recombines TRBV27 with TRBJ1-2; D gene ambiguous. This CDR3 contains 14 residues. Germline V gene data show CDR1 as MNHEY and CDR2 as SMNVEV (reference sequence). V was shortened by 6 bases and J by 0 bases, with 11 bases between the two germline ends. The CDR3 spells CASREGSTNYGYTF. Here the CDR3 DNA reads TGTGCCAGCAGGGAGGGCAGCACTAACTATGGCTACACCTTC.

V and J are TRBV19 and TRBJ1-1; D possibly corresponds to TRBD1 (5 bases). This CDR3 comprises 13 residues. V lost 3 bases and J 1 base, leaving 6 bases between the germline ends. Germline CDR1 and CDR2: LNHDA and SQIVND (reference sequence). CDR3 in amino acids: CASSIRGNTEAFF. CDR3 in DNA: TGTGCCAGTAGTATTAGGGGGAACACTGAAGCTTTCTTT.

The genes are TRBV5-6 and TRBJ1-2; the match to TRBD1 covers 7 bases. This CDR3 comprises 15 residues. V gave up 0 bases and J gave up 4 bases; unmatched junction bases: 6. Germline values: CDR1 SGHDT, CDR2 YYEEEE. The CDR3 bases are TGTGCCAGCAGCTTGGGGAGGACAGGTACCTATGGCTACACCTTC. Translation: CASSLGRTGTYGYTF.

The chain combines TRBV9 with TRBJ1-1; TRBD1 might be the D (6 bases). CDR1 is SGDLS and CDR2 is YYNGEE in the germline V gene. Trimming shortened V by 4 bases and J by 0 bases, and 10 bases separated the two germline ends. The CDR3 spans 14 residues. CDR3 loop: CASSPTGMNTEAFF. CDR3 bases: TGTGCCAGCAGCCCAACAGGGATGAACACTGAAGCTTTCTTT. Full variable domain (rest looked up from reference TRBV9 and TRBJ1-1): DSGVTQTPKHLITATGQRVTLRCSPRSGDLSVYWYQQSLDQGLQFLIQYYNGEERAKGNILERFSAQQFPDLHSELNLSSLELGDSALYFCASSPTGMNTEAFFGQGTRLTVV.

The count of this clone is one. The V and J genes are TRBV7-8 and TRBJ1-5, with 8 bases matching TRBD1. This CDR3 is built from 14 residues. CDR1 is SGHVS, CDR2 FQNEAQ, per germline. After removal of 6 bases from V and 2 bases from J, the junction contained 3 bases not matched to a gene. CDR3 protein: CASSSGGGNQPQHF. The CDR3 region has the DNA TGTGCCAGCAGTTCAGGGGGCGGCAATCAGCCCCAGCATTTT.

The genes are TRBV5-1 and TRBJ2-1; 8 bases map to TRBD2. From germline, CDR1 is SGHRS and CDR2 YFSETQ. Trimming at V came to 2 bases and at J to 0 bases, leaving 7 bases not matched to a gene. CDR3 length: 17 amino acids. DNA of the CDR3: TGCGCCAGCAGCTTCCCAGCGGGGGCTATCTCCTACAATGAGCAGTTCTTC. Protein product: CASSFPAGAISYNEQFF.

The V gene is TRBV7-6, the J gene TRBJ2-1; 9 nucleotides align to TRBD2. From germline, CDR1 is SGHVS and CDR2 FNYEAQ. This CDR3 region has 17 residues. With 2 bases clipped from V and 0 bases from J, the junction kept 5 bases outside the gene matches. CDR3 sequence reads: CASSLSLAGSSYNEQFF. CDR3 in DNA: TGTGCCAGCAGCTTATCTCTAGCGGGGAGCTCCTACAATGAGCAGTTCTTC.

Comments on this clone: One end of the junction is discordant with germline, which a read error may explain. The chain uses TRBV7-7 and TRBJ2-6; a possible D gene is TRBD2 (7 bases). The CDR3 runs 14 residues. CDR1 and CDR2 from the germline V gene are SSHAT and FNYEAQ (reference sequence). The CDR3 DNA follows: TGTGCTAGCAGCCGGGGGGACATCGCAAACGTCCTGACTTTC. Protein product: CASSRGDIANVLTF.

The V gene is TRBV5-1, the J gene TRBJ1-2; D is possibly TRBD1 (6 bases). The V gene's germline CDR1 is SGHRS and CDR2 YFSETQ. Trimming pared 4 bases from V and 6 bases from J, leaving 16 bases between. This CDR3 comprises 14 residues. The CDR3 here is CASSPGGREDGYTF. In DNA form, the CDR3 reads TGCGCCAGCAGCCCTGGGGGCAGGGAAGATGGCTACACCTTC.

This chain links TRBV2 with TRBJ2-7, with 8 bases fitting TRBD1. This CDR3 is built from 18 residues. Germline values: CDR1 SNHLY, CDR2 FYNNEI. Losses at the gene ends were 2 bases for V and 1 base for J; bases not matched to a gene: 13. The CDR3 nucleotides read TGTGCCAGCAGTGAAATTGTGACAGGGGATCCTTGGTCCTACGAGCAGTACTTC. Its translation is CASSEIVTGDPWSYEQYF.

The chain joins TRBV2 to TRBJ1-2; unclear D gene. The CDR3 contains 12 residues. The V gene lost 7 bases and the J gene lost 4 bases, with 10 bases spanning the gap. Germline CDR1 and CDR2: SNHLY and FYNNEI. The DNA for the CDR3 is TGTGCCAGCAAAGACACGACCTATGGCTACACCTTC. Translation: CASKDTTYGYTF.

The chain has TRBV7-2 and TRBJ1-1, with D hard to call. The CDR3 is made up of 14 amino acids. Trimming took off 3 bases at V and 0 bases at J, with 8 bases between the two ends. CDR1 is SGHTA and CDR2 is FQGNSA in the germline V gene. CDR3 bases: TGTGCCAGCAGCTTTTCCCCCATGAACACTGAAGCTTTCTTT. It yields the protein CASSFSPMNTEAFF.

The count of this clone is one. V is TRBV6-1 and J is TRBJ1-1, with 10 bases that match TRBD1. J gave up 3 bases and V 2 bases, and 3 bases lay outside the gene matches. The CDR3 is made up of 15 amino acids. CDR1 and CDR2 (germline): MNHNS, SASEGT. Here the CDR3 reads CASSETTGGYTEAFF. The CDR3 DNA reads as TGTGCCAGCAGTGAAACGACAGGGGGCTACACTGAAGCTTTCTTT.

The chain uses TRBV4-1 and TRBJ1-2, with TRBD1 matching over 10 bases. Germline V gene lookup returns CDR1 MGHRA and CDR2 YSYEKL. Trimming removed 0 bases from V and 8 bases from J; junction bases left unmatched: 6. The CDR3 loop spans 15 amino acids. The CDR3 DNA is TGCGCCAGCAGCCAAGATCAGGGACAGGGGAGAGGCTACACCTTC. This sequence encodes CASSQDQGQGRGYTF.

The CDR3 DNA reads TGTGCCAGCAGCTCCCTAGGGGGTGAGGAGACCCAGTACTTC. Translation gives CASSSLGGEETQYF. The chain recombines TRBV7-9 with TRBJ2-5, with a weak D call TRBD1 (6 bases). The CDR3 totals 14 residues. From germline, CDR1 is SEHNR and CDR2 FQNEAQ (reference sequence). V lost 4 bases and J lost 5, with 14 bases in between.